The 26 T cell receptor beta chains given below trace back to one sample, sequenced in a study of T cells in Graves' hyperthyroidism and ophthalmopathy (dated by TCRdb to between 2019 and 2020). The method behind the library was multiplex PCR. The instrument given in TCRdb is Illumina HiSeq 2000. Amplification of TCR beta CDR3 regions was carried out from RNA transcripts. The first round of RT-PCR for the TCR CDR3 was performed with the HTBI primer set and the Qiagen OneStep RT-PCR kit. The public reads were quality trimmed at Q25 with fastp and then assembled into clones with MiXCR by TCRdb, keeping productive beta chains. Each CDR3 protein gets just one entry, which takes the most common genes and DNA from the rows behind it. Counted in this sample were some 320,000 distinct CDR3 sequences; approximately 15% of them appeared once. Jointly, the top ten make up around 32% of the sample. Sequenced: blood. The receptors were sampled from a woman aged 40 to 49 with Graves' ophthalmopathy.

The chain combines TRBV18 with TRBJ2-5; tentatively, D is TRBD1 or TRBD2 (5 bases each). Looked up from germline, CDR1 is KGHSH and CDR2 is LQKENI. V lost 0 bases and J 2 bases, leaving 10 bases between the germline ends. The CDR3 runs to 15 residues. The CDR3 DNA sequence: TGTGCCAGCTCACCACCAGGGACGGTACAAGAGACCCAGTACTTC. Protein product: CASSPPGTVQETQYF.

This sequence joins TRBV29-1 and TRBJ2-7, with 15 bases that match TRBD2. The DNA matches TRBJ2-1 better at its end, which makes the J call doubtful. This CDR3 comprises 18 residues. Germline V gene lookup returns CDR1 SQVTM and CDR2 ANQGSEA. The CDR3 DNA is TGCAGCGTCCGTGGGGAGGGACTAGCGGGAGGTCACTCCTACGAGCAGTTCTTC. Translated: CSVRGEGLAGGHSYEQFF.

The sample holds many counts of this clonotype. The rearrangement uses TRBV20-1 and TRBJ2-5; TRBD2 matches at 9 bases. The CDR3 totals 16 residues. With 6 bases clipped from V and 1 base from J, the junction kept 12 bases outside the gene matches. Germline V CDR1 and CDR2: DFQATT, SNEGSKA (reference sequence). CDR3 sequence: CSAQSPSGEFQETQYF. Here the CDR3 DNA reads TGCAGTGCCCAGTCTCCTAGCGGGGAGTTCCAAGAGACCCAGTACTTC.

There are a few counts of this clonotype. This chain joins TRBV5-1 and TRBJ2-1, with 11 bases fitting TRBD1. Germline assignment: CDR1 SGHRS and CDR2 YFSETQ. V shed 4 bases and J 8 bases; nucleotides not matched to a gene: 11. The CDR3 covers 16 residues. CDR3 protein: CASSPTGTGGFDEQFF. CDR3 sequence (DNA): TGCGCCAGCAGCCCCACCGGGACAGGGGGATTCGATGAGCAGTTCTTC.

This clonotype was picked up many times. The V gene is TRBV29-1, the J gene TRBJ2-7, with 9 bases fitting TRBD1. The CDR3 is 13 residues long. J was trimmed by 2 bases and V by 6 bases; bases with no gene match: 5. Germline V gene lookup returns CDR1 SQVTM and CDR2 ANQGSEA. Here the CDR3 reads CSVAGQGTYEQYF. CDR3 sequence (DNA): TGCAGCGTCGCGGGACAGGGTACCTACGAGCAGTACTTC.

At least ten counts were recorded for this clonotype. The genes are TRBV15 and TRBJ1-4; 8 nucleotides align to TRBD1. Looked up from germline, CDR1 is LNHNV and CDR2 is YYDKDF (reference sequence). J was trimmed by 8 bases and V by 3 bases; bases with no gene match: 14. The CDR3 loop spans 17 amino acids. The CDR3 region has the DNA TGTGCCACCAGCAGGGACCCTTTGGACAGGGTTCGGGAAAAACTGTTTTTT. It translates to CATSRDPLDRVREKLFF. The whole variable domain, filled in from reference TRBV15 and TRBJ1-4, reads DAMVIQNPRYQVTQFGKPVTLSCSQTLNHNVMYWYQQKSSQAPKLLFHYYDKDFNNEADTPDNFQSRRPNTSFCFLDIRSPGLGDTAMYLCATSRDPLDRVREKLFFGSGTQLSVL.

This clonotype has ten or more counts. This rearrangement joins TRBV6-2 or TRBV6-3 to TRBJ1-1; D might be TRBD1 (5 bases). The CDR3 totals 17 residues. Germline V gene sequence: CDR1 MNHEY, CDR2 SVGEGT. V dropped 0 bases and J dropped 1 base, with 15 bases sitting between them. The CDR3: CASSYSIEDTKNTEAFF. The CDR3 DNA is TGTGCCAGCAGTTACTCGATTGAGGACACCAAGAACACTGAAGCTTTCTTT.

The V gene is TRBV19, the J gene TRBJ1-2; D possibly corresponds to TRBD1 (5 bases). Trimming shortened V by 5 bases and J by 3 bases, and 19 bases separated the two germline ends. The CDR3 has 16 amino acids. CDR1 is LNHDA, CDR2 SQIVND, per germline (reference sequence). The CDR3, as DNA: TGTGCCAGTAGTGATTACGGCCCGGGGACTGACTATGGCTACACCTTC. Translated: CASSDYGPGTDYGYTF.

There are a few counts of this clonotype. The chain is built from TRBV13 and TRBJ2-7; 8 bases agree with TRBD1. The CDR3 runs to 14 residues. Germline trimming cut 2 bases from V and 6 bases from J; bases unmatched to any gene: 6. The V gene's germline CDR1 is PRHDT and CDR2 FYEKMQ (reference sequence). The CDR3, as DNA: TGTGCCAGCAGCTTATTTCAGGGGGCCGGCGAGCAGTACTTC. This encodes CASSLFQGAGEQYF.

The table lists this clonotype with a few counts. The chain links TRBV5-4 to TRBJ2-5; 9 bases are a match to TRBD2. After removal of 2 bases from V and 0 bases from J, the junction contained 2 bases not matched to a gene. The germline V gene encodes CDR1 SGHNT and CDR2 YYREEE (reference sequence). The CDR3 runs to 15 residues. This chain's CDR3 is CASSFSGGNQETQYF. The CDR3, as DNA: TGTGCCAGCAGCTTTAGCGGGGGTAACCAAGAGACCCAGTACTTC.

This clonotype was seen more than once but under ten times. The genes are TRBV5-1 and TRBJ2-7; 10 positions agree with TRBD1. The length of the CDR3 is 16 residues. After removal of 7 bases from V and 5 bases from J, the junction contained 15 bases not matched to a gene. From germline, CDR1 is SGHRS and CDR2 YFSETQ. This chain's CDR3 is CASPTLLRDRGHEQYF. CDR3 in DNA: TGCGCCAGCCCCACTCTGCTTCGGGACAGGGGCCACGAGCAGTACTTC.

The chain links TRBV5-1 to TRBJ2-7; D is possibly TRBD1 or TRBD2 (5 bases each). Germline V gives CDR1 SGHRS, CDR2 YFSETQ. The CDR3 consists of 15 residues. The ends were cut back, 0 bases at V and 3 bases at J, with 13 bases in the middle. Written as DNA, the CDR3 is TGCGCCAGCAGCTTGGGGGACCCGAAGAACTACGAGCAGTACTTC. Amino acids: CASSLGDPKNYEQYF.

This clonotype was found many times. The chain joins TRBV11-2 to TRBJ1-1; possible D gene TRBD1, 5 bases. The CDR3 extends over 15 amino acids. The germline V and J ends were trimmed by 1 base and 4 bases, with 13 bases remaining between them. Germline CDR1 reads SGHAT; CDR2 reads FQNNGV. CDR3 loop: CASSLGLQAVTEAFF. The CDR3 nucleotides are TGTGCCAGCAGCTTAGGGCTACAGGCAGTCACTGAAGCTTTCTTT.

This clonotype was seen ten or more times. The J gene is TRBJ1-1, the V gene TRBV6-2 or TRBV6-3; D is undetermined. The length of the CDR3 is 20 residues. Trimming took off 0 bases at V and 0 bases at J, with 23 bases between the two ends. Germline V gives CDR1 MNHEY, CDR2 SVGEGT. The CDR3 loop is CASSYSIYRRSIKMNTEAFF. CDR3 in DNA: TGTGCCAGCAGTTACTCGATATATCGGAGGTCCATTAAAATGAACACTGAAGCTTTCTTT.

There are many counts of this clonotype. This chain joins TRBV2 and TRBJ1-3; D might be TRBD1 (6 bases). The CDR3 runs to 15 residues. V was clipped by 7 bases and J by 0 bases, with 13 bases between them. Per germline, CDR1 SNHLY and CDR2 FYNNEI. This CDR3 reads CASTVGQSSGNTIYF. The CDR3 DNA reads as TGTGCCAGCACCGTGGGACAAAGCTCTGGAAACACCATATATTTT.

There are many counts of this clonotype. J is TRBJ2-2 and V is TRBV12-3 or TRBV12-4, with TRBD1 matching over 11 bases. This CDR3 is built from 16 residues. V was pared by 6 bases and J by 7 bases, with 10 bases of the junction left unmatched. The CDR3 loop is CASSVTRTGGIGELFF. In nucleotides, the CDR3 is TGTGCCAGCAGCGTCACCCGGACAGGGGGCATCGGGGAGCTGTTTTTT.

The chain employs TRBV20-1 and TRBJ2-7; D unresolved. Trimming cost V 3 bases and J 2 bases, with 8 bases left between them. Germline CDR1 and CDR2: DFQATT and SNEGSKA (reference sequence). The CDR3 runs 12 residues. CDR3 nucleotides: TGCAGTGCTAGGCCCTTGACCTACGAGCAGTACTTC. As protein: CSARPLTYEQYF.

In this sample, this clonotype turned up many times. The chain has TRBV7-8 and TRBJ1-1; D call uncertain. Looked up from germline, CDR1 is SGHVS and CDR2 is FQNEAQ. CDR3 length: 14 amino acids. Trimming cost V 2 bases and J 1 base, with 8 bases left between them. Here the CDR3 DNA reads TGTGCCAGCAGCTTACGGCAACAGAACACTGAAGCTTTCTTT. Protein sequence: CASSLRQQNTEAFF.

This clonotype was found many times. The chain carries TRBV20-1 and TRBJ2-3; 15 nucleotides match TRBD2. The germline CDR1 and CDR2 sequences are DFQATT and SNEGSKA (reference sequence). V gave up 3 bases and J gave up 0 bases; unmatched junction bases: 1. The CDR3 is 16 amino acids. This chain's CDR3 is CSASGLAGGSTDTQYF. The CDR3 DNA is TGCAGTGCTAGCGGACTAGCGGGGGGGAGCACAGATACGCAGTATTTT.

In its sample, this clonotype was seen a few times. The conserved phenylalanine or tryptophan is not found at the CDR3 terminus, so this likely reflects a read error. The chain combines TRBV19 with TRBJ2-2; 8 bases align to TRBD1. CDR3 length: 16 amino acids. V shed 5 bases, J shed 0 bases, and the junction held 5 bases outside the gene matches. Germline CDR1 and CDR2: LNHDA and SQIVND (reference sequence). The DNA for the CDR3 is TGTGCCAGTAGTCCGGCACAGGGGGCGAACACCGGGGAGCTGTTTCTT. Protein: CASSPAQGANTGELFL.

This clonotype was seen more than once but under ten times. The chain links TRBV6-1 to TRBJ2-7, with 10 bases fitting TRBD2. The CDR3 totals 14 residues. Germline V gene sequence: CDR1 MNHNS, CDR2 SASEGT. The junction had 8 bases not matched to a gene; V was cut back by 6 bases and J by 6 bases. CDR3 nucleotides: TGTGCCAGCAGGGGGCTAGCGGGAGAAAGCGAGCAGTACTTC. It yields the protein CASRGLAGESEQYF.

This clonotype has more than one count but fewer than ten. J is TRBJ2-3 and V is TRBV7-9, with 7 bases lining up with TRBD2. After removal of 4 bases from V and 0 bases from J, the junction contained 7 bases not matched to a gene. This CDR3 is built from 16 residues. CDR1 is SEHNR and CDR2 is FQNEAQ in the germline V gene (reference sequence). The CDR3 DNA sequence: TGTGCCAGCAGCTCCCAGACTAGCCTTAGCACAGATACGCAGTATTTT. It encodes CASSSQTSLSTDTQYF.

In its sample, this clonotype was seen a few times. The gene calls are TRBV9 and TRBJ2-3; 8 nucleotides agree with TRBD1. The germline CDR1 and CDR2 sequences are SGDLS and YYNGEE. V was pared by 4 bases and J by 1 base, with 5 bases of the junction left unmatched. This CDR3 has 15 amino acids. The DNA for the CDR3 is TGTGCCAGCAGCCTACTACAGGGGGGCACAGATACGCAGTATTTT. It codes for CASSLLQGGTDTQYF.

This clonotype was found many times. This rearrangement joins TRBV3-1 to TRBJ2-5; 12 bases are a match to TRBD2. V shed 1 base, J shed 7 bases, and the junction held 4 bases outside the gene matches. The CDR3 sequence is 15 residues long. Germline V lookup: CDR1 LGHDT, CDR2 YNNKEL (reference sequence). The CDR3 region is CASSQGLAGAGTQYF. The CDR3, as DNA: TGTGCCAGCAGCCAAGGACTAGCGGGAGCAGGGACCCAGTACTTC.

This clonotype was seen many times. The V gene is TRBV11-3, the J gene TRBJ1-4; D uncertain. V was trimmed by 2 bases and J by 8 bases, leaving 12 bases between them. The germline V gene has CDR1 SGHNT and CDR2 YENEEA. This CDR3 region has 14 residues. CDR3 coding DNA: TGTGCCAGCAGCTTAAGCTCGCCCGAGGAAAAACTGTTTTTT. Protein: CASSLSSPEEKLFF.

The genes are TRBV5-1 and TRBJ1-6; a possible D gene is TRBD1 (5 bases). The V and J ends lost 3 bases and 8 bases respectively, with 9 bases between them. In germline, CDR1 is SGHRS, CDR2 YFSETQ. The CDR3 sequence is 13 residues long. The CDR3 here is CASSYQTDSPLHF. As DNA, the CDR3 is TGCGCCAGCAGCTACCAGACAGATTCACCCCTCCACTTT.